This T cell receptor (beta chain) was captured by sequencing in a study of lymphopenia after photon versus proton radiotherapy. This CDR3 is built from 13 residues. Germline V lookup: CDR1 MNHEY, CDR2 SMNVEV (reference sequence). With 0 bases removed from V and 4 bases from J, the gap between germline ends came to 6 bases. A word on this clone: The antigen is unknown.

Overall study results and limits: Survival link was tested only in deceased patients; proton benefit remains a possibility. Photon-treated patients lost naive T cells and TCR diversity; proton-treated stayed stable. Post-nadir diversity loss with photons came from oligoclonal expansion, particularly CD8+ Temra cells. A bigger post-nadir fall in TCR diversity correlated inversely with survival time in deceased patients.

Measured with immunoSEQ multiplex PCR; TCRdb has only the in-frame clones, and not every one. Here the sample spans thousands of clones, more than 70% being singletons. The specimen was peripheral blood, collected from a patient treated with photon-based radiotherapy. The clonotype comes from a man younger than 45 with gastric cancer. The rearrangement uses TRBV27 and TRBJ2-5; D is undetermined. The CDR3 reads CASSLSDGETQYF. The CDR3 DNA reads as TGTGCCAGCAGTTTATCGGACGGAGAGACCCAGTACTTC.